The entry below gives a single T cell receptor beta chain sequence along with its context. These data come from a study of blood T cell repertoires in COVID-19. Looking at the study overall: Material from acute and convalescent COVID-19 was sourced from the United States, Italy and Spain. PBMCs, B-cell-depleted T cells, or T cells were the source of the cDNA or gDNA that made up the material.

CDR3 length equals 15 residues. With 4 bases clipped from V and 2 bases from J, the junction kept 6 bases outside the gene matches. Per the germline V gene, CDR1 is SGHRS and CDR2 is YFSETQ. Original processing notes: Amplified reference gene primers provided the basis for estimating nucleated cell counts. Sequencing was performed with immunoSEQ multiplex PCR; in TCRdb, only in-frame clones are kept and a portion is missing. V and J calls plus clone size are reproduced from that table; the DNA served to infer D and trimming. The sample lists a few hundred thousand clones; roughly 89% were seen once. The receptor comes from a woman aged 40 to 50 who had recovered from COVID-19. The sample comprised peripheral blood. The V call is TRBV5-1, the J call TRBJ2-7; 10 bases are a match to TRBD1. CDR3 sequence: CASSQSGTGAYEQYF. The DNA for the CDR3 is TGCGCCAGCAGCCAATCCGGGACAGGGGCCTACGAGCAGTACTTC.